These 2 T cell receptor beta chains were sequenced from one sample in a study of tumor and adjacent non-tumor tissue in lung cancer. RNA was extracted from bulk tissue without any cell sorting. A modified ARM-PCR protocol with three rounds of nested PCR amplified TCRbeta. Using its own MiXCR run on the multiplex PCR reads, TCRdb lists one record per CDR3 protein. This sample has some 100,000 distinct CDR3 sequences, with around 80% found just once. Sequences were obtained from lung tumor tissue. The receptor source for this set is a woman in her fifties or sixties with non-small cell lung cancer.

On this clonotype: In this CDR3 the conserved last residue, phenylalanine or tryptophan, is missing, so a read error is likely. The chain combines TRBV29-1 with TRBJ2-5, with 7 bases matching TRBD2. CDR3 size: 13 residues. Germline V gene sequence: CDR1 SQVTM, CDR2 ANQGSEA. V shed 8 bases, J shed 5 bases, and the junction held 11 bases outside the gene matches. CDR3 DNA sequence: TGCAGCACCGGGACTATGCCGGGGGAGACCCAGTACTTA. This sequence encodes CSTGTMPGETQYL.

As concerns this clonotype: An end of the junction differs from the germline gene, which may be a read error. This rearrangement joins TRBV4-1 to TRBJ2-2, with TRBD1 as a possible D gene (6 bases). There are 16 residues in the CDR3. Germline V gives CDR1 MGHRA, CDR2 YSYEKL. The CDR3 loop reads CASSQELGAITGELFF. In DNA, the CDR3 is TGCGCCAGCAGTCAAGAACTGGGGGCCATCACCGGGGAGCTGTTTTTT.